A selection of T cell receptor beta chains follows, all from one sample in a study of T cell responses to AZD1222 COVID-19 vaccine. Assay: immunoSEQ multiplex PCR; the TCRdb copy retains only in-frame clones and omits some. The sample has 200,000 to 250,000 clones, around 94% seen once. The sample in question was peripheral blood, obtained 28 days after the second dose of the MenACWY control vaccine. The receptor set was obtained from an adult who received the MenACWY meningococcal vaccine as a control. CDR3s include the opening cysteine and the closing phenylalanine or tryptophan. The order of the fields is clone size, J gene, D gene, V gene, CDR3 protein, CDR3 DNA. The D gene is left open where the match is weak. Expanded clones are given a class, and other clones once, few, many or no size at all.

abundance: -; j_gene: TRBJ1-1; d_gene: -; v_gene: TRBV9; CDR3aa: CASSVDVATEAFF; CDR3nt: TGTGCCAGCAGCGTAGACGTCGCTACTGAAGCTTTCTTT
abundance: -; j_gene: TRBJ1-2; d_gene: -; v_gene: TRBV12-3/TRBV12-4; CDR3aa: CASSLLSYGYTF; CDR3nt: TGTGCCAGCAGTTTACTATCGTATGGCTACACCTTC
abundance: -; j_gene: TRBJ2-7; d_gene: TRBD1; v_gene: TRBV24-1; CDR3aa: CATQGQGGEQYF; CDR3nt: TGTGCCACCCAGGGACAGGGTGGCGAGCAGTACTTC
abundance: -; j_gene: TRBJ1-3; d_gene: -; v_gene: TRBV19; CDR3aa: CASDRGSSGNTIYF; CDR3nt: TGTGCCAGTGACCGGGGAAGCTCTGGAAACACCATATATTTT
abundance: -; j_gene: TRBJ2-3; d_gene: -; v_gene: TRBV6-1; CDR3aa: CASSELWDTQYF; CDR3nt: TGTGCCAGCAGTGAATTGTGGGATACGCAGTATTTT
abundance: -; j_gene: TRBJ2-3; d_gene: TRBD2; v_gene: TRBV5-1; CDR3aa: CASSFNPSGSLDTQYF; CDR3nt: TGCGCCAGCAGCTTTAACCCTAGCGGATCACTCGACACGCAGTATTTT
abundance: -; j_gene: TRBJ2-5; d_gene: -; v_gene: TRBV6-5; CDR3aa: CASSYGLLETQYF; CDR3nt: TGTGCCAGCAGTTATGGGCTTTTAGAGACCCAGTACTTC
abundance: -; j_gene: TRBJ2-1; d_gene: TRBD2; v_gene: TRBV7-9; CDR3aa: CASSLAEREFYNEQFF; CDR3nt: TGTGCCAGCAGCTTAGCAGAGCGGGAGTTCTACAATGAGCAGTTCTTC
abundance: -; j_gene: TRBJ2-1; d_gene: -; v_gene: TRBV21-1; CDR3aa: CASSKPFELPRNEQFF; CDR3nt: TGTGCCAGCAGCAAACCCTTCGAGCTGCCCCGCAATGAGCAGTTCTTC
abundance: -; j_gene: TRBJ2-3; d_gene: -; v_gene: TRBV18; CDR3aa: CASSPLGRGTDTQYF; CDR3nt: TGTGCCAGCTCACCATTGGGAAGGGGCACAGATACGCAGTATTTT
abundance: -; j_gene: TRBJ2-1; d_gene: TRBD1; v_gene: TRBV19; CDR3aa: CASTFDRASYNEQFF; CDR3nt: TGTGCCAGTACCTTCGACAGGGCATCCTACAATGAGCAGTTCTTC
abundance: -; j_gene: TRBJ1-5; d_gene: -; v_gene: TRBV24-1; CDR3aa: CATSDGERPYSNQPQHF; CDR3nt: TGTGCCACCAGTGATGGTGAGAGGCCATATAGCAATCAGCCCCAGCATTTT
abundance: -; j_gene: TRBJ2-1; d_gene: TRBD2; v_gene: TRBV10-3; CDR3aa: CAISTSGQVNNEQFF; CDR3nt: TGTGCCATCAGTACTAGCGGGCAAGTTAACAATGAGCAGTTCTTC
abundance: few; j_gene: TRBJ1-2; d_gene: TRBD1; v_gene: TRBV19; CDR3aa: CATVTGHYGYTF; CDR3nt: TGTGCCACCGTGACAGGGCACTATGGCTACACCTTC
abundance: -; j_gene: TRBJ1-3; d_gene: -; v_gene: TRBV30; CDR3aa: CAWSDTGLRNTIYF; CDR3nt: TGTGCCTGGAGCGATACAGGGTTGCGAAACACCATATATTTT
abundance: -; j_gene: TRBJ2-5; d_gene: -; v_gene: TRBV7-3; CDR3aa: CASSPWASDLQETQYF; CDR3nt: TGTGCCAGCAGCCCCTGGGCTAGCGATCTACAAGAGACCCAGTACTTC
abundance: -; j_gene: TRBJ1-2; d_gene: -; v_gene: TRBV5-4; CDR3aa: CASSLGTQGYYGYTF; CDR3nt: TGTGCCAGCAGCTTGGGAACACAGGGCTACTATGGCTACACCTTC
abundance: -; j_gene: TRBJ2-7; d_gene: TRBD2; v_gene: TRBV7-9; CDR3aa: CASSPRLAGAFYEQYF; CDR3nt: TGTGCCAGCAGCCCGAGACTAGCGGGGGCCTTCTACGAGCAGTACTTC
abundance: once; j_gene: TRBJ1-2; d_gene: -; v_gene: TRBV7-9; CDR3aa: CASSRGTSANYGYTF; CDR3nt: TGTGCCAGCAGCCGAGGGACTTCTGCTAACTATGGCTACACCTTC
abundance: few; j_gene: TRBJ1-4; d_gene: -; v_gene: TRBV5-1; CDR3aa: CASSEEGRREKLFF; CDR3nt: TGCGCCAGCAGCGAGGAGGGGAGACGCGAAAAACTGTTTTTT
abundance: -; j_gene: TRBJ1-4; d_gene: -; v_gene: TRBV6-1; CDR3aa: CASSDKGRGEKLFF; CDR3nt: TGTGCCAGCAGTGATAAGGGGCGCGGAGAAAAACTGTTTTTT
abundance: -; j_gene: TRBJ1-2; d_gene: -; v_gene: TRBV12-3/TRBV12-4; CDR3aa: CASSLAVADGYTF; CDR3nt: TGTGCCAGCAGTTTAGCGGTGGCGGACGGCTACACCTTC
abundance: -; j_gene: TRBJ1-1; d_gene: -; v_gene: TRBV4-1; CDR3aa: CASSQDDREAFF; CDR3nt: TGCGCCAGCAGCCAAGACGACAGGGAAGCTTTCTTT
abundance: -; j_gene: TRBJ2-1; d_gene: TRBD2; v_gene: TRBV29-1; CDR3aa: CSVPLAGVDNEQFF; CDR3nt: TGCAGCGTTCCACTAGCGGGTGTTGACAATGAGCAGTTCTTC
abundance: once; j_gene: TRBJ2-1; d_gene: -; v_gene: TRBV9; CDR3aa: CASSVGWSYNEQFF; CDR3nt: TGTGCCAGCAGCGTAGGTTGGTCGTACAATGAGCAGTTCTTC
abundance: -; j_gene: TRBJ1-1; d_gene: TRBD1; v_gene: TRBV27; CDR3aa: CASRDRARGNTEAFF; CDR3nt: TGTGCCAGCAGGGACAGGGCAAGAGGGAACACTGAAGCTTTCTTT